The 28 T cell receptor beta chains below were found in one sample sequenced in a study of technical replicates of blood from a few donors. Some clones are missing from TCRdb's copy, which holds only in-frame ones; the method was immunoSEQ multiplex PCR. The data contain some 94,000 clones, around 96% of them singletons. Specimen: T cells isolated from PBMCs. These receptors all come from a human donor in good health.

The chain uses TRBV28 and TRBJ1-1, with TRBD1 identical over 7 bases. This CDR3 is built from 14 residues. Germline V gene data show CDR1 as MDHEN and CDR2 as SYDVKM. Trimming took 3 bases from V and 5 from J; bases not matched to a gene: 6. In DNA form, the CDR3 reads TGTGCCAGCAGTTTGGACAGGCTAAGGACTGAAGCTTTCTTT. It specifies CASSLDRLRTEAFF.

The rearrangement links TRBV4-1 to TRBJ2-7; 7 positions agree with TRBD1. Trimming at V came to 6 bases and at J to 0 bases, leaving 11 bases not matched to a gene. Germline assignment: CDR1 MGHRA and CDR2 YSYEKL. The CDR3 covers 16 residues. CDR3 nucleotide sequence: TGCGCCAGCAGTATAGCGTTTCCAGGGGGCTCCTACGAGCAGTACTTC. Its protein is CASSIAFPGGSYEQYF.

In DNA form, the CDR3 reads TGTGCCAGCAGCTTGGGCCTAGGACTAGCTCTATACGAGCAGTACTTC. It specifies CASSLGLGLALYEQYF. This chain links TRBV5-6 with TRBJ2-7; 8 bases line up with TRBD2. The junction had 9 bases not matched to a gene; V was cut back by 0 bases and J by 4 bases. The CDR3 consists of 16 residues. Germline CDR1 reads SGHDT; CDR2 reads YYEEEE.

This clone was found once. J is TRBJ2-3 and V is TRBV4-1, with D possibly TRBD2 on 6 matching bases. The CDR3 loop spans 16 amino acids. Germline CDR1 is MGHRA and CDR2 is YSYEKL. The V and J ends lost 1 base and 2 bases respectively, with 13 bases between them. CDR3 DNA: TGCGCCAGCAGCCAAGCTCCGGGACTCTACACAGATACGCAGTATTTT. Translating gives CASSQAPGLYTDTQYF.

DNA for the CDR3: TGTGCCAGCAGCATGCGGAGTGACCAAGAGACCCAGTACTTC. Protein product: CASSMRSDQETQYF. V and J are TRBV13 and TRBJ2-5, with D uncertain. The CDR3 length is 14 residues. The ends were cut back, 5 bases at V and 0 bases at J, with 10 bases in the middle. Germline V gene data show CDR1 as PRHDT and CDR2 as FYEKMQ (reference sequence).

V usage is TRBV7-2 and J usage is TRBJ2-5; tentative D call: TRBD1 (5 bases). Trimming took 8 bases from V and 1 from J, leaving 17 bases between them. Germline CDR1 SGHTA, CDR2 FQGNSA. The length of the CDR3 is 15 residues. The CDR3 DNA follows: TGTGCCAGCTCTCCGGCTGCAGGGTTCCAAGAGACCCAGTACTTC. Translated: CASSPAAGFQETQYF.

The CDR3 sequence: CASSPKAGGYYEQYF. The CDR3 region has the DNA TGTGCCAGCAGCCCTAAAGCGGGAGGATACTACGAGCAGTACTTC. The rearrangement uses TRBV4-2 and TRBJ2-7, with TRBD2 identical over 9 bases. This CDR3 has 15 residues. Trimming removed 4 bases from V and 3 bases from J; junction bases left unmatched: 7. In germline, CDR1 is LGHNA, CDR2 YNFKEQ.

This chain connects TRBV30 to TRBJ2-2, with TRBD2 identical over 7 bases. Losses at the gene ends were 2 bases for V and 7 bases for J; bases not matched to a gene: 7. This CDR3 is 14 amino acids long. CDR1 and CDR2 from the germline V gene are GTSNPN and SVGIG (reference sequence). Here the CDR3 reads CAWSRGRAVGELFF. CDR3 nucleotide sequence: TGTGCCTGGAGTCGCGGGAGAGCGGTCGGGGAGCTGTTTTTT.

This chain links TRBV7-9 with TRBJ2-1; 7 bases fit TRBD2. After removal of 3 bases from V and 2 bases from J, the junction contained 1 base not matched to a gene. CDR1 and CDR2 from the germline V gene are SEHNR and FQNEAQ (reference sequence). The CDR3 has 14 residues. The CDR3 here is CASSFGGAYNEQFF. The CDR3 nucleotides read TGTGCCAGCAGCTTTGGGGGGGCCTACAATGAGCAGTTCTTC.

The table lists this clone with a few counts. This chain joins TRBV7-3 and TRBJ2-2; D gene unclear. V shed 2 bases and J shed 6 bases, with 16 bases lying between them. Germline V CDR1 and CDR2: SGHTA, FQGTGA. This CDR3 is built from 16 residues. The CDR3 DNA sequence: TGTGCCAGCAGCTTACAGTCCCCTAGGTCGGCCGGGGAGCTGTTTTTT. Protein: CASSLQSPRSAGELFF.

The V call is TRBV9, the J call TRBJ2-3; a possible D gene is TRBD1 (7 bases). Trimming took off 4 bases at V and 5 bases at J, with 14 bases between the two ends. Germline V CDR1 and CDR2: SGDLS, YYNGEE. The CDR3 is made up of 14 amino acids. The chain's CDR3 is CASSSGGLLDTQYF. The CDR3 DNA reads as TGTGCCAGCAGCTCAGGGGGACTGCTAGATACGCAGTATTTT. Full variable domain (outside the CDR3, taken from reference TRBV9 and TRBJ2-3): DSGVTQTPKHLITATGQRVTLRCSPRSGDLSVYWYQQSLDQGLQFLIQYYNGEERAKGNILERFSAQQFPDLHSELNLSSLELGDSALYFCASSSGGLLDTQYFGPGTRLTVL.

The CDR3: CASSMGQSSTEAFF. The DNA of the CDR3 is TGCGCCAGCAGTATGGGACAGAGCAGCACTGAAGCTTTCTTT. V and J are TRBV5-1 and TRBJ1-1, with TRBD1 matching over 7 bases. Germline assignment: CDR1 SGHRS and CDR2 YFSETQ. The CDR3 sequence is 14 residues long. V shed 5 bases and J 4 bases; nucleotides not matched to a gene: 8.

CDR3 protein: CASSLAAGQETQYF. The DNA for the CDR3 is TGTGCCAGCAGCTTAGCAGCGGGACAAGAGACCCAGTACTTC. The rearrangement joins TRBV7-2 to TRBJ2-5; 7 bases map to TRBD2. The junction had 0 bases not matched to a gene; V was cut back by 0 bases and J by 2 bases. CDR1 is SGHTA and CDR2 is FQGNSA in the germline V gene. This CDR3 is built from 14 residues.

The chain joins TRBV9 to TRBJ2-1; D remains ambiguous. The germline CDR1 and CDR2 sequences are SGDLS and YYNGEE. With 0 bases removed from V and 6 bases from J, the gap between germline ends came to 4 bases. The CDR3 is made up of 12 amino acids. The CDR3: CASSVDGNEQFF. The CDR3 DNA is TGTGCCAGCAGCGTAGACGGCAATGAGCAGTTCTTC.

The chain recombines TRBV30 with TRBJ1-2, with D unresolved. CDR1 is GTSNPN and CDR2 is SVGIG in the germline V gene (reference sequence). V was pared by 3 bases and J by 4 bases, with 9 bases between. The CDR3 loop spans 12 amino acids. The CDR3 sequence is CAWSRSTYGYTF. The CDR3 DNA reads TGTGCCTGGAGCAGGTCTACCTATGGCTACACCTTC.

The chain joins TRBV4-1 to TRBJ2-1; tentatively, D is TRBD1 (6 bases). The CDR3 loop spans 15 amino acids. Per germline, CDR1 MGHRA and CDR2 YSYEKL. With 2 bases removed from V and 5 bases from J, the gap between germline ends came to 13 bases. The CDR3 bases are TGCGCCAGCAGCCAAAGCCGGGACAAGAACAATGAGCAGTTCTTC. It yields the protein CASSQSRDKNNEQFF.

The chain employs TRBV19 and TRBJ2-7; 8 nucleotides match TRBD2. From germline, CDR1 is LNHDA and CDR2 SQIVND (reference sequence). V was clipped by 4 bases and J by 3 bases; unmatched bases: 8. The CDR3 loop spans 15 amino acids. The CDR3 spells CASSNPGLGYYEQYF. The CDR3 nucleotides read TGTGCCAGTAGTAATCCGGGACTAGGGTACTACGAGCAGTACTTC.

This chain connects TRBV2 to TRBJ1-5; 9 bases align to TRBD1. Losses at the gene ends were 4 bases for V and 10 bases for J; bases not matched to a gene: 11. CDR1 SNHLY and CDR2 FYNNEI come from the germline V gene. This CDR3 is built from 15 residues. The CDR3, as DNA: TGTGCCAGCAGTGCTTCGGGGACAGGGTTTCTTCCCCAGCATTTT. Amino acids: CASSASGTGFLPQHF.

The V and J genes are TRBV19 and TRBJ2-2; 10 nucleotides line up with TRBD2. The CDR3 loop spans 16 amino acids. The germline CDR1 and CDR2 sequences are LNHDA and SQIVND (reference sequence). With V trimmed by 2 bases and J by 0 bases, 0 bases remained unmatched. The CDR3 loop reads CASSILAGANTGELFF. In DNA, the CDR3 is TGTGCCAGTAGTATACTAGCGGGAGCGAACACCGGGGAGCTGTTTTTT.

The V and J genes are TRBV19 and TRBJ2-3, with 9 bases fitting TRBD1. V shed 3 bases, J shed 1 base, and the junction held 14 bases outside the gene matches. This CDR3 spans 19 amino acids. The germline V gene encodes CDR1 LNHDA and CDR2 SQIVND (reference sequence). Written as DNA, the CDR3 is TGTGCCAGTAGTATGGAGACAGGGGGGATCGTGTTAGGCACAGATACGCAGTATTTT. Translation gives CASSMETGGIVLGTDTQYF.

The V call is TRBV6-1, the J call TRBJ1-2; D uncertain. The germline CDR1 and CDR2 sequences are MNHNS and SASEGT. CDR3 length equals 11 residues. Trimming removed 10 bases at V and 3 bases at J, with 9 bases between. Here the CDR3 reads CAILYYYGYTF. DNA for the CDR3: TGTGCCATTCTTTACTACTATGGCTACACCTTC.

V usage is TRBV7-6 and J usage is TRBJ2-2; the D is unclear. The CDR3 sequence is 14 residues long. V lost 0 bases and J lost 6, with 8 bases in between. Germline CDR1 and CDR2: SGHVS and FNYEAQ. The CDR3 spells CASSLAPESGELFF. The DNA of the CDR3 is TGTGCCAGCAGCTTAGCGCCTGAGTCCGGGGAGCTGTTTTTT.

Notes on this clone: This CDR3 is also generated by other DNA sequences in the sample. J is TRBJ2-7 and V is TRBV6-5, with 7 bases identical to TRBD1. The junction had 2 bases not matched to a gene; V was cut back by 2 bases and J by 1 base. This CDR3 contains 14 residues. Germline V CDR1 and CDR2: MNHEY, SVGAGI. CDR3 sequence: CASSYQQGSYEQYF. In DNA, the CDR3 is TGTGCCAGCAGTTACCAACAGGGGTCCTACGAGCAGTACTTC.

The rearrangement joins TRBV7-9 to TRBJ1-2, with D unclear. The length of the CDR3 is 12 residues. Per germline, CDR1 SEHNR and CDR2 FQNEAQ (reference sequence). The V end lost 5 bases, the J end lost 3 bases, and 7 bases lay between the germline ends. The CDR3 nucleotides are TGTGCCAGCAGCCTTCTAGACTATGGCTACACCTTC. It is translated as CASSLLDYGYTF.

The V gene is TRBV15, the J gene TRBJ2-1; 10 bases are shared with TRBD2. Trimming at V came to 0 bases and at J to 7 bases, leaving 6 bases not matched to a gene. This CDR3 spans 16 amino acids. In germline, CDR1 is LNHNV, CDR2 YYDKDF (reference sequence). Here the CDR3 DNA reads TGTGCCACCAGCAGAGATTGGACTAGCGGTGGTAATGAGCAGTTCTTC. Encoded protein: CATSRDWTSGGNEQFF.

As regards this clone: At one of its ends the junction is not consistent with the germline gene, which may arise from a read error. The chain joins TRBV19 to TRBJ2-1; 9 nucleotides align to TRBD2. The germline gives CDR1 LNHDA, CDR2 SQIVND (reference sequence). CDR3 size: 18 residues. The CDR3 sequence: CASSLEWVLAGYANEQFF. For the CDR3, the DNA is TGTGCCAGTAGTCTAGAATGGGTCCTAGCGGGATATGCCAATGAGCAGTTCTTC.

The chain employs TRBV28 and TRBJ1-2; D is unresolved. The germline CDR1 and CDR2 sequences are MDHEN and SYDVKM. The CDR3 has 14 amino acids. Trimming removed 6 bases from V and 1 base from J, with 12 bases in between. CDR3 in DNA: TGTGCCAGCAGGCCTCAGTCGATTAACTATGGCTACACCTTC. Amino acid sequence: CASRPQSINYGYTF.

About this clone itself: Different DNA sequences within this sample yield the same CDR3. The chain has TRBV6-1 and TRBJ1-1; no clear D gene. The CDR3 has 13 amino acids. V was clipped by 6 bases and J by 4 bases, with 12 bases between them. In germline, CDR1 is MNHNS, CDR2 SASEGT. The CDR3, as DNA: TGTGCCAGCAGACGAGGGAGTGTCACTGAAGCTTTCTTT. Translation gives CASRRGSVTEAFF.